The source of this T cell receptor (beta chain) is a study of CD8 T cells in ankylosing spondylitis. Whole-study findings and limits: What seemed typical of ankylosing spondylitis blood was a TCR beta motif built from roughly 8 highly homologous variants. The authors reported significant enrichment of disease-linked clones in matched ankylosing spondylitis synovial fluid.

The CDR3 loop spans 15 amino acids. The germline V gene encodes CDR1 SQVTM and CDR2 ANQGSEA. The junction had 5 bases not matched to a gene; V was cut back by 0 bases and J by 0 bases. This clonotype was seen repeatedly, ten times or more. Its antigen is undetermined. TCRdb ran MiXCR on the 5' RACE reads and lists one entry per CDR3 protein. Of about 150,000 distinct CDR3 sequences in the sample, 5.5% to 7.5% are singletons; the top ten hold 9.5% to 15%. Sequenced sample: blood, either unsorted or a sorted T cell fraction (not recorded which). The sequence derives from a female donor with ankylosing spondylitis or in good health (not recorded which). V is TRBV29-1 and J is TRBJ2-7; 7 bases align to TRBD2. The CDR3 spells CSVEDYGGSSYEQYF. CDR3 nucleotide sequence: TGCAGCGTTGAAGATTACGGGGGGAGCTCCTACGAGCAGTACTTC.